This T cell receptor beta chain was recovered during a study of monozygotic twins with inflammatory bowel disease (dated by TCRdb to about 2019). Regarding the complete study: The full study comprised some 30 monozygotic twin pairs: nine German pairs (four IBD-concordant, five IBD-discordant) and 19 IBD-discordant Danish pairs. Each individual had, on average, about 151 000 unique TCRalpha sequences and 181 000 unique TCRbeta sequences available for analysis. Disease-associated traits were sought mainly through comparisons between IBD patients and their genetically identical healthy co-twins within discordant pairs.

In regard to this clonotype: Its antigen remains undetermined.

Receptor libraries were prepared by 5' RACE. For each TCR library, around 3,500 ng of total RNA was used. For each sample, cDNA synthesis was carried out in eight separate reactions using SMARTScribe reverse transcriptase. During cDNA synthesis, template switching was used to introduce unique molecular identifiers that contained a 6-nucleotide sample barcode. Amplification of TCRalpha and TCRbeta cDNA involved two nested PCRs of about 15 and 9 cycles, and each PCR was followed by bead purification. Before amplification, the cDNA was treated with uracil DNA-glycosylase and purified using the QIAquick PCR purification kit. The second PCR added Illumina TruSeq-compatible adapters along with sample-specific barcodes. TapeStation and Qubit were used to check library quality and concentration, and 4.5 to 6 ng of each library was pooled. Sequencing of pooled libraries was carried out on an Illumina HiSeq2500 single-index Rapid Run using 2 x 100 bp reads and custom sequencing primers. Per the authors' processing: UMI-based consensus assembly with MiGEC version 1.2.6 was used to correct PCR and sequencing errors. V(D)J alignment, clonotype assembly and CDR3 extraction were performed with MiXCR version 2.1.1. To normalise gene usage, clonotype sharing and MAIT/NKT TCR abundance, the top 1000, 10 000 and 20 000 clonotypes in each sample were analysed. After downsampling to 27 000 UMIs, diversity was calculated as the inverse Simpson index using the vegan R package. Statistical testing used paired Mann-Whitney U tests on the discordant twin pairs and applied Benjamini-Hochberg correction for multiple testing. After the reads were reprocessed by TCRdb, one entry was made per CDR3 protein sequence, with no DNA. The V and J calls and clone size come from TCRdb's table, not from the authors' own analysis. In this sample's table one finds under 150,000 distinct CDR3 sequences. The ten largest clones capture 2.4% of the sample.

The paper's findings and limits, for the study overall: Repertoire similarity did not differ between concordant and discordant twins, which could be due to limited statistical power. Compared with healthy twins, IBD patients had fewer clonotypes in common with other individuals, a difference most pronounced in patients showing signs of disease activity. Because patients were on differing immunosuppressive treatments, the repertoires may have picked up extra background noise and inter-individual variability. The results gave no support for a single strong signal or clonotype linked to IBD. Different T cell subtypes could not be distinguished in the analysis. TCRbeta repertoire diversity, by inverse Simpson index, was decreased in IBD patients compared with their healthy co-twins.

From each donor, an approximately 2.5 ml peripheral blood sample was collected into PAXgene tubes and kept at -80 degrees C. Without any T cell sorting, total RNA was extracted from whole blood using the PAXgene blood miRNA kit on an automated QIAcube. Deep TCRalpha and TCRbeta repertoire profiling with unique molecular barcoding was performed on peripheral blood of monozygotic twin pairs concordant or discordant for inflammatory bowel disease. Smoking habits were recorded for all twin pairs, and individuals were classified as current, former or never smokers. The cysteine opens and the phenylalanine closes a CDR3 of 16 amino acids. No DNA is listed. For CDR1 and CDR2, the germline V gene (reference sequence) lists DFQATT and SNEGSKA.

Specimen: blood. This TCR was sampled from a human donor with ulcerative colitis or Crohn's disease, or a healthy co-twin of an affected twin (not recorded which). The rearranged chain carries TRBV20-1 and TRBJ2-1; absent DNA, TCRdb's TRBD1 call cannot be checked. The CDR3 here reads CSPGQGALLSYNEQFF.